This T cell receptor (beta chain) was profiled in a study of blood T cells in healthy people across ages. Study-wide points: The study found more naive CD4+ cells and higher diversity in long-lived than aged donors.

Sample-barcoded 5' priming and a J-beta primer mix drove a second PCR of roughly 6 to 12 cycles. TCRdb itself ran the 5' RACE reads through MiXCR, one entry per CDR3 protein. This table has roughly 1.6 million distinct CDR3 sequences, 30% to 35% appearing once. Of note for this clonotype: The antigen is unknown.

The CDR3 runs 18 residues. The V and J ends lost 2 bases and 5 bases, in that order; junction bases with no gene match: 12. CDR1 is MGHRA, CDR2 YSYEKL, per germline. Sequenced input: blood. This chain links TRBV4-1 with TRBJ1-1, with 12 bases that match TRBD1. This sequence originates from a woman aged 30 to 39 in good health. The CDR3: CASSQLAGTGGSKTEAFF. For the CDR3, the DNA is TGCGCCAGCAGCCAACTTGCCGGGACAGGGGGCTCGAAAACTGAAGCTTTCTTT.